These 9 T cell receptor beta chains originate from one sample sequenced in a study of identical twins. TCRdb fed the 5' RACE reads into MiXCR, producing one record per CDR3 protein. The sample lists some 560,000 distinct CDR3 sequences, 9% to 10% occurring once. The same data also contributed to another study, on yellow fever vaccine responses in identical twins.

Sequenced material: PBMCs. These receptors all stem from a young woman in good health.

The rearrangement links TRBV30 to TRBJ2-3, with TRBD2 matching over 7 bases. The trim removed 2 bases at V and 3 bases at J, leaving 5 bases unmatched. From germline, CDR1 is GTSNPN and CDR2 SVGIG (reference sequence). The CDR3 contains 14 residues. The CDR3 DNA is TGTGCCTGGAGTACAGCGGGGTCGACAGATACGCAGTATTTT. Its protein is CAWSTAGSTDTQYF.

CDR3 residues: CASSRQQSLETQYF. For the CDR3, the DNA is TGTGCCAGCAGCCGACAGCAATCGCTGGAGACCCAGTACTTC. The rearrangement uses TRBV12-3 or TRBV12-4 and TRBJ2-5; TRBD1 might be the D (5 bases). This CDR3 has 14 amino acids. The V end was cut by 6 bases, the J end by 5 bases, with 16 bases between.

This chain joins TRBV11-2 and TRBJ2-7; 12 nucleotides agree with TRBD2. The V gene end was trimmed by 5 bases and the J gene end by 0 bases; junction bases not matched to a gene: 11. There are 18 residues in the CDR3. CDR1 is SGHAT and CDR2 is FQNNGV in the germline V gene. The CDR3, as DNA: TGTGCCAGCAGCGTAAGGACTAGCGGGACCCTTACCTCCTACGAGCAGTACTTC. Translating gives CASSVRTSGTLTSYEQYF.

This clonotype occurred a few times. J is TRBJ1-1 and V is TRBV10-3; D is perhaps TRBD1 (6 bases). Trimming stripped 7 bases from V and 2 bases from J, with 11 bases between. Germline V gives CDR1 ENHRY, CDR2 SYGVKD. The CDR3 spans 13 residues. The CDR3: CAITRTANTEAFF. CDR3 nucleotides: TGTGCCATCACCCGGACAGCTAACACTGAAGCTTTCTTT.

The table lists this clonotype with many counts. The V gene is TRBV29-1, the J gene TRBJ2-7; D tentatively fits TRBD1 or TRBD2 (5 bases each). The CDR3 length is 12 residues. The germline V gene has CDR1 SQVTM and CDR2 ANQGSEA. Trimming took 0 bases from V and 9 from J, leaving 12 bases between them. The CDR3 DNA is TGCAGCGTTGAAGATCTGGGGGACGGGCAGTACTTC. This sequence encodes CSVEDLGDGQYF.

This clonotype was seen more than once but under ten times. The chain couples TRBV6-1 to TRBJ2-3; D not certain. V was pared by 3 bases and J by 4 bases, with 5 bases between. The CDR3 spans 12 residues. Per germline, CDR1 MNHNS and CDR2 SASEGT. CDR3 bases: TGTGCCAGCAGTGACACGGCAGATACGCAGTATTTT. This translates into CASSDTADTQYF.

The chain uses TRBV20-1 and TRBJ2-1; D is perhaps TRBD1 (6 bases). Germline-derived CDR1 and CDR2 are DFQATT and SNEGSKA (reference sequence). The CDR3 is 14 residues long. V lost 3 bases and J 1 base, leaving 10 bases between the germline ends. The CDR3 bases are TGCAGTGCTAGCCGACAGGATTCCTACAATGAGCAGTTCTTC. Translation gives CSASRQDSYNEQFF.

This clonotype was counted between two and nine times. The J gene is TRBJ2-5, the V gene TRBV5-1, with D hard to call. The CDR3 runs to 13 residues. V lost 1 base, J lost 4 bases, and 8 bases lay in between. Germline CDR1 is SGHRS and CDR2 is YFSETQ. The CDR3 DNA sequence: TGCGCCAGCAGCTTGTCGAGAACAGAGACCCAGTACTTC. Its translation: CASSLSRTETQYF.

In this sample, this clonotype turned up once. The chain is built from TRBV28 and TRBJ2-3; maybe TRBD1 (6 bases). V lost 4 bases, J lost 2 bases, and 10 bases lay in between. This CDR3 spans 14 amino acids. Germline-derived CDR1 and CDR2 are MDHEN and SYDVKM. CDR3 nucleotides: TGTGCCAGCAGTTGGACAGCTTTCACAGATACGCAGTATTTT. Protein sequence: CASSWTAFTDTQYF.